This TCR beta chain was profiled in a study of human T cells and chemical hapten exposure. Study outcomes and limitations: Expanded TCRs made up significantly more big CDR3 similarity clusters than controls did.

The germline CDR1 and CDR2 sequences are LNHNV and YYDKDF (reference sequence). This CDR3 is 12 amino acids long. Between the trimmed V and J ends, which lost 2 bases and 1 base, there was a span of 2 bases. This clonotype was found a few times. Antigen: not known. As for time point: pre-sensitization, week 0. Sample treatment: therapeutic diphenylcyclopropenone sensitization with weekly scalp DPC. TCRdb reanalysed the RACE reads using MiXCR and keeps one entry per CDR3 protein. The sample carries about 180,000 distinct CDR3 sequences, 30% recorded once. This TCR came from a woman in her twenties or thirties with alopecia areata. Some clones in this sample may be carry-over from other donors' samples. This chain joins TRBV15 and TRBJ2-5; D is ambiguous. Here the sequenced sample was whole blood, taken in connection with sensitization to the hapten diphenylcyclopropenone (DPC). CDR3 sequence (DNA): TGTGCCACCAGCAGACTCCAAGAGACCCAGTACTTC. It specifies CATSRLQETQYF.